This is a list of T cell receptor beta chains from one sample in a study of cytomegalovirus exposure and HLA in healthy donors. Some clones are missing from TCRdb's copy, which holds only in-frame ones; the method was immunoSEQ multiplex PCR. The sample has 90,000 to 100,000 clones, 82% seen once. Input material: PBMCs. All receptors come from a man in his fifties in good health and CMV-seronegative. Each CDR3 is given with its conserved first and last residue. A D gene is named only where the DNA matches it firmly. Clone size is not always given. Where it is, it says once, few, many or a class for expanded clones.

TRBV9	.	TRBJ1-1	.	CASSFQAGFTEAFF	TGTGCCAGCAGCTTCCAAGCCGGTTTCACTGAAGCTTTCTTT
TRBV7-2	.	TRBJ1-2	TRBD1	CASSSQQGAPDGYTF	TGTGCCAGCAGCTCGCAACAGGGGGCGCCGGATGGCTACACCTTC
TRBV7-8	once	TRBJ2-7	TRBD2	CASSLAASGRVPRAYEQYF	TGTGCCAGCAGCTTAGCGGCTAGCGGGAGGGTCCCTAGGGCCTACGAGCAGTACTTC
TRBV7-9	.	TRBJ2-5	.	CASSPRDTQETQYF	TGTGCCAGCAGCCCACGGGACACCCAAGAGACCCAGTACTTC
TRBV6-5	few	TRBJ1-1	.	CASSPPGRNTEAFF	TGTGCCAGCAGTCCTCCAGGCCGGAACACTGAAGCTTTCTTT
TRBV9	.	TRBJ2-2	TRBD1	CASSVTGGGSGELFF	TGTGCCAGCAGCGTTACAGGGGGTGGGTCCGGGGAGCTGTTTTTT
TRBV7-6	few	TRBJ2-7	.	CASSLAPGLTYEQYF	TGTGCCAGCAGCTTAGCGCCTGGACTAACCTACGAGCAGTACTTC
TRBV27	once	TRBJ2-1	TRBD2	CASTMTSGRAYDEQFF	TGTGCCAGCACCATGACTAGCGGGAGGGCCTACGATGAGCAGTTCTTC
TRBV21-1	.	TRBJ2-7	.	CASSKRYRRVSYEQYF	TGTGCCAGCAGCAAACGTTACAGAAGAGTCTCCTACGAGCAGTACTTC
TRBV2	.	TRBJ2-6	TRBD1	CASSPGTGGAGANVLTF	TGTGCCAGCAGTCCTGGGACAGGGGGCGCTGGGGCCAACGTCCTGACTTTC
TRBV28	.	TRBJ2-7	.	CASSFQGLSSYEQYF	TGTGCCAGCAGTTTTCAGGGTCTAAGCTCCTACGAGCAGTACTTC
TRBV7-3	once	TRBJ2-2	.	CASSSASGTGELFF	TGTGCCAGCAGCTCTGCCTCCGGCACCGGGGAGCTGTTTTTT
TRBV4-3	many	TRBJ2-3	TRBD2	CASSPYFSGTSGRASTDTQYF	TGCGCCAGCAGCCCTTATTTCTCCGGGACTAGCGGGAGGGCCAGCACAGATACGCAGTATTTT
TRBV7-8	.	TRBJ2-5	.	CASSLMYWRDQETQYF	TGTGCCAGCAGCTTAATGTACTGGAGGGACCAAGAGACCCAGTACTTC
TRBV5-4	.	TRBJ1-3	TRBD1	CASSLGGNRGQGNTIYF	TGTGCCAGCAGCTTGGGCGGAAACAGGGGGCAAGGAAACACCATATATTTT
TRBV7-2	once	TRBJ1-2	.	CASSLVRGNGYTF	TGTGCCAGCAGCTTGGTCCGGGGTAATGGCTACACCTTC
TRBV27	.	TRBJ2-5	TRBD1	CASSRTGGEETQYF	TGTGCCAGCAGCCGAACAGGGGGCGAGGAGACCCAGTACTTC
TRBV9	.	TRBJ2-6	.	CASRRGGDSGANVLTF	TGTGCCAGCAGGAGGGGGGGGGACTCTGGGGCCAACGTCCTGACTTTC
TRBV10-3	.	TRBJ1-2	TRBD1	CAISQGQGMRGYTF	TGTGCCATCAGTCAGGGACAGGGTATGCGGGGCTACACCTTC
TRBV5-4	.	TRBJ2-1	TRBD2	CASSLRLAGGLYEQFF	TGTGCCAGCAGCCTAAGACTAGCGGGAGGGCTTTATGAGCAGTTCTTC
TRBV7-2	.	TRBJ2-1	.	CASSRPLAQAYNEQFF	TGTGCCAGCAGCCGTCCCCTAGCGCAGGCCTACAATGAGCAGTTCTTC
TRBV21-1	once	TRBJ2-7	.	CASRSSGDSYEQYF	TGTGCCAGCAGGAGCTCGGGGGACTCCTACGAGCAGTACTTC
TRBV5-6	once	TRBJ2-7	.	CASSLRVAHEQYF	TGTGCCAGCAGCTTGCGTGTGGCTCACGAGCAGTACTTC
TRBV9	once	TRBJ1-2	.	CASSATPSYGYTF	TGTGCCAGCAGTGCGACTCCGTCCTATGGCTACACCTTC
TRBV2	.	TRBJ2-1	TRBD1	CASSEDRGVEQFF	TGTGCCAGCAGTGAAGACAGGGGCGTTGAGCAGTTCTTC
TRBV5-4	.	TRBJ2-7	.	CASSAPGLAKEQYF	TGTGCCAGCAGCGCACCCGGGCTAGCGAAAGAGCAGTACTTC
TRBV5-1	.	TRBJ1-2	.	CASRYDSNGYTF	TGCGCCAGCAGATACGACAGTAATGGCTACACCTTC
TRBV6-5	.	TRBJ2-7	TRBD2	CASTPSAGRIYEQYF	TGTGCCAGCACCCCATCAGCGGGAAGGATCTACGAGCAGTACTTC
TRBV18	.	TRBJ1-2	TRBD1	CASSPFDRGWKSGYTF	TGTGCCAGCTCACCATTTGACAGGGGGTGGAAGAGTGGCTACACCTTC
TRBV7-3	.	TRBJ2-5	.	CASSGGMGETQYF	TGTGCCAGCAGCGGGGGGATGGGGGAGACCCAGTACTTC
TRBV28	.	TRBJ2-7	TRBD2	CASSSGLAVSYEQYF	TGTGCCAGCAGTTCGGGACTAGCGGTCTCCTACGAGCAGTACTTC
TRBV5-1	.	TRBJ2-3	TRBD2	CASSRTSGRADTQYF	TGCGCCAGCAGCCGGACTAGCGGGAGGGCAGATACGCAGTATTTT
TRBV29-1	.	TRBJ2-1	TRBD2	CSVEAPGLAGDLIGNEQFF	TGCAGCGTTGAAGCCCCCGGCCTAGCGGGAGATCTAATTGGCAATGAGCAGTTCTTC
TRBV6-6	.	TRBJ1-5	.	CASRIGVSGPQHF	TGTGCCAGCAGGATAGGGGTGTCTGGGCCCCAGCATTTT
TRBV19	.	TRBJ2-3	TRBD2	CASNNSGRSSDTQYF	TGTGCCAGTAATAACAGCGGGAGAAGTTCAGATACGCAGTATTTT
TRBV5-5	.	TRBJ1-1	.	CASSSNGREGAFF	TGTGCCAGCAGCTCAAATGGGAGGGAGGGAGCTTTCTTT
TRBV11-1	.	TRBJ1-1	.	CASSYQGGVNTEAFF	TGTGCCAGCAGCTACCAAGGGGGGGTGAACACTGAAGCTTTCTTT
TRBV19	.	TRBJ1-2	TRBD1	CASSTRQGTPVYGYTF	TGTGCCAGTAGTACTCGACAGGGGACCCCTGTCTATGGCTACACCTTC
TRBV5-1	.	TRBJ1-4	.	CASSHGGGFATNEKLFF	TGCGCCAGCAGCCACGGTGGGGGCTTTGCAACTAATGAAAAACTGTTTTTT
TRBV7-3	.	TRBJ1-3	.	CASSLAPTGSGNTIYF	TGTGCCAGCAGCTTAGCCCCGACTGGCTCTGGAAACACCATATATTTT
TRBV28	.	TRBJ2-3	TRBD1	CASEGQSTYTDTQYF	TGTGCCAGCGAGGGACAGTCTACCTACACAGATACGCAGTATTTT
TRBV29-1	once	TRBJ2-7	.	CSVEWAGMGSYEQYF	TGCAGCGTTGAATGGGCCGGGATGGGCTCCTACGAGCAGTACTTC
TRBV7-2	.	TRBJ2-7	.	CASSPQGHLTYEQYF	TGTGCCAGCAGCCCCCAGGGGCACCTCACCTACGAGCAGTACTTC
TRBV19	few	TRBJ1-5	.	CASARGVSRNQPQHF	TGTGCCAGCGCCCGGGGGGTAAGTCGCAATCAGCCCCAGCATTTT